This TCR beta chain was captured by sequencing in a study of CD8 T cells in ankylosing spondylitis. General observations from the study: A TCR beta motif of roughly eight highly homologous variants appeared characteristic of ankylosing spondylitis blood.

This CDR3 has 13 amino acids. Trimming stripped 0 bases from V and 6 bases from J, with 9 bases between. TCRdb analysed the 5' RACE reads with MiXCR anew, one entry per CDR3 protein. There are fewer than 650,000 distinct CDR3 sequences in the sample; more than 9.5% occur only once, and 6.8% lies in the top ten. About this clonotype itself: Antigen specificity is unknown.

This chain links TRBV12-3 or TRBV12-4 with TRBJ2-7; D is possibly TRBD2 (5 bases). Sequenced input: blood, either unsorted or a sorted T cell fraction (not recorded which). The origin of this receptor is a male donor with ankylosing spondylitis. CDR3 sequence: CASSLARLTEQYF. In DNA form, the CDR3 reads TGTGCCAGCAGTTTAGCTAGACTAACCGAGCAGTACTTC.